This TCR beta chain comes out of a study of response to subunit inactivated influenza vaccine. General study points: There was a suggestion from the authors that each seasonal influenza vaccination recruits few new T cells.

MiXCR, applied by TCRdb to the RT-PCR reads, yields one record per CDR3 protein. Counted here are 800,000 to 1,000,000 distinct CDR3 sequences, 21% occurring once; the ten biggest clones make up roughly a tenth. This clonotype was observed at least ten times. Its matching antigen is unknown. Looked up from germline, CDR1 is DFQATT and CDR2 is SNEGSKA (reference sequence). Trimming shortened V by 3 bases and J by 0 bases, and 15 bases separated the two germline ends. The CDR3 runs 15 residues. The sequence was collected from a man aged 50 to 59 who received an inactivated influenza vaccine. The sequences come from PBMCs from blood, collected 4 to 6 days after vaccination. The chain couples TRBV20-1 to TRBJ2-7; TRBD1 is a possible D gene (6 bases). The CDR3 loop is CSASGDQGHSYEQYF. The CDR3 DNA reads TGCAGTGCTAGTGGCGACCAGGGGCACTCCTACGAGCAGTACTTC.